Each of the 27 T cell receptor beta chains below was sequenced from the same sample in a study of blood T cell repertoires in COVID-19. Sequencing was performed with immunoSEQ multiplex PCR; in TCRdb, only in-frame clones are kept and a portion is missing. The data hold fewer than 25,000 clones, with 70% to 90% observed a single time. The sample taken for sequencing was peripheral blood. The origin of the receptors is a man in his 70s with COVID-19, enrolled during active disease.

The chain has TRBV11-3 and TRBJ2-1; 10 positions agree with TRBD1. V lost 3 bases, J lost 8 bases, and 7 bases stayed unmatched. The CDR3 has 15 amino acids. Germline V gene lookup returns CDR1 SGHNT and CDR2 YENEEA. CDR3 nucleotide sequence: TGTGCCAGCAGCTTCAGGGACAGGGGCGGAGATGAGCAGTTCTTC. Protein sequence: CASSFRDRGGDEQFF.

The rearrangement links TRBV19 to TRBJ1-5; D is uncertain. Trimming left V 1 base short and J 5 bases short, with 6 bases between. The CDR3 contains 13 residues. Germline V gene sequence: CDR1 LNHDA, CDR2 SQIVND (reference sequence). The CDR3 protein is CASSIGRDQPQHF. The DNA for the CDR3 is TGTGCCAGTAGTATAGGACGGGATCAGCCCCAGCATTTT.

The V call is TRBV3-1 (or the pseudogene TRBV3-2), the J call TRBJ2-1; TRBD2 matches 9 bases. Losses at the gene ends were 5 bases for V and 2 bases for J; bases not matched to a gene: 4. The CDR3 sequence is 15 residues long. Germline loops: CDR1 LGHDT, CDR2 YNNKEL (reference sequence). In nucleotides, the CDR3 is TGTGCCAGCAGCGCTTCTAGCGGGACCTACAATGAGCAGTTCTTC. It specifies CASSASSGTYNEQFF.

J is TRBJ1-3 and V is TRBV19; D may be TRBD1 (6 bases). V was trimmed by 6 bases and J by 12 bases, leaving 21 bases between them. Per the germline V gene, CDR1 is LNHDA and CDR2 is SQIVND (reference sequence). The CDR3 length is 14 residues. The CDR3, as DNA: TGTGCCAGTAGCCCATACAATAACCGGGACATCATATATTTT. Protein: CASSPYNNRDIIYF.

The chain is built from TRBV7-9 and TRBJ2-1; 12 positions match TRBD1. This CDR3 contains 16 residues. CDR1 and CDR2 (germline): SEHNR, FQNEAQ (reference sequence). The J segment lost 7 bases and the V segment lost 5 bases, leaving 9 bases of the junction unmatched. The CDR3: CASSTTGTGGKNEQFF. The CDR3 nucleotides read TGTGCCAGCAGCACGACCGGGACAGGGGGCAAGAATGAGCAGTTCTTC.

The chain has TRBV5-3 and TRBJ2-7; no clear D gene. TRBV5-3 is reported as an ORF; its role is uncertain. Trimming took 3 bases from V and 4 from J, leaving 2 bases between them. The length of the CDR3 is 10 residues. The CDR3 here is CARSSYEQYF. CDR3 coding DNA: TGTGCCAGAAGCTCTTACGAGCAGTACTTC.

The J gene is TRBJ2-5, the V gene TRBV7-6; D gene unclear. The CDR3 runs to 15 residues. In germline, CDR1 is SGHVS, CDR2 FNYEAQ. With 1 base removed from V and 2 bases from J, the gap between germline ends came to 11 bases. CDR3 region: CASSLDIVEQETQYF. The CDR3 DNA reads TGTGCCAGCAGCTTAGATATAGTTGAGCAAGAGACCCAGTACTTC.

The chain links TRBV19 to TRBJ2-1; TRBD1 is a possible D gene (5 bases). The CDR3 contains 16 residues. The germline V gene has CDR1 LNHDA and CDR2 SQIVND (reference sequence). With 3 bases removed from V and 6 bases from J, the gap between germline ends came to 18 bases. CDR3 loop: CASSMSIGAGTNEQFF. CDR3 bases: TGTGCCAGTAGTATGTCAATAGGGGCTGGCACCAATGAGCAGTTCTTC.

This sequence joins TRBV19 and TRBJ1-3; D gene unclear. Germline CDR1 reads LNHDA; CDR2 reads SQIVND (reference sequence). There are 14 residues in the CDR3. Trimming shortened V by 5 bases and J by 0 bases, and 8 bases separated the two germline ends. As DNA, the CDR3 is TGTGCCAGTAGTCTCGTCTTCTCTGGAAACACCATATATTTT. Its translation is CASSLVFSGNTIYF.

V gene TRBV6-5 combines with J gene TRBJ1-6, with 8 bases identical to TRBD1. Germline-derived CDR1 and CDR2 are MNHEY and SVGAGI. J lost 8 bases, V lost 5 bases, and 8 bases had no gene match. The CDR3 contains 15 residues. The CDR3 DNA reads TGTGCCAGCAGTATCCGGGACAGGAGGGATTCACCCCTCCACTTT. Amino acid sequence: CASSIRDRRDSPLHF.

This chain's CDR3 is CASSLGDNEQFF. CDR3 in DNA: TGTGCCAGCAGCTTAGGAGACAATGAGCAGTTCTTC. The chain uses TRBV7-8 and TRBJ2-1; D is unresolved. The CDR3 is made up of 12 amino acids. V lost 1 base to trimming and J lost 5 bases, with 3 bases between them. CDR1 and CDR2 (germline): SGHVS, FQNEAQ.

V and J are TRBV27 and TRBJ2-7, with TRBD2 matching over 9 bases. The germline V gene has CDR1 MNHEY and CDR2 SMNVEV (reference sequence). The CDR3 consists of 15 residues. V lost 6 bases to trimming and J lost 0 bases; unmatched junction nucleotides: 6. Here the CDR3 reads CASSLTSGSSYEQYF. The CDR3 DNA reads TGTGCCAGCAGCTTGACTAGCGGTAGCTCCTACGAGCAGTACTTC.

This clone was observed a single time. The genes are TRBV6-4 and TRBJ2-2; 9 bases align to TRBD1. Germline assignment: CDR1 MRHNA and CDR2 SNTAGT. CDR3 length equals 16 residues. The junction had 5 bases not matched to a gene; V was cut back by 6 bases and J by 0 bases. CDR3 residues: CASRSGTGTNTGELFF. The CDR3 nucleotides read TGTGCCAGCAGATCAGGGACAGGGACGAACACCGGGGAGCTGTTTTTT.

The chain recombines TRBV6-2 or TRBV6-3 with TRBJ2-1; no reliable D call. V gave up 6 bases and J gave up 0 bases, with 15 bases separating them. This CDR3 is 16 amino acids long. CDR1 and CDR2 from the germline V gene are MNHEY and SVGEGT. CDR3 sequence reads: CASSSKVESSYNEQFF. As DNA, the CDR3 is TGTGCCAGCAGCTCGAAGGTGGAGAGCTCCTACAATGAGCAGTTCTTC.

The chain combines TRBV5-4 with TRBJ2-1; 9 bases match TRBD1. The CDR3 runs 15 residues. With V trimmed by 2 bases and J by 4 bases, 4 bases remained unmatched. Germline assignment: CDR1 SGHNT and CDR2 YYREEE (reference sequence). The CDR3 DNA follows: TGTGCCAGCAGCTTAGGCGGGACAGGGTACAATGAGCAGTTCTTC. It yields the protein CASSLGGTGYNEQFF. Using reference TRBV5-4 and TRBJ2-1 for the parts outside the CDR3, the full variable domain is ETGVTQSPTHLIKTRGQQVTLRCSSQSGHNTVSWYQQALGQGPQFIFQYYREEENGRGNFPPRFSGLQFPNYSSELNVNALELDDSALYLCASSLGGTGYNEQFFGPGTRLTVL.

V gene TRBV5-1 combines with J gene TRBJ2-7; D not certain. The CDR3 has 14 residues. V lost 2 bases to trimming and J lost 0 bases, with 9 bases between them. Germline lookup yields CDR1 SGHRS and CDR2 YFSETQ. The CDR3, as DNA: TGCGCCAGCAGCTTATCCCCCGGCTCCTACGAGCAGTACTTC. It encodes CASSLSPGSYEQYF.

This sequence joins TRBV5-4 and TRBJ1-2; TRBD1 matches at 8 bases. V gave up 3 bases and J gave up 4 bases; unmatched junction bases: 2. The germline V gene encodes CDR1 SGHNT and CDR2 YYREEE (reference sequence). This CDR3 contains 13 residues. The CDR3: CASSSGQGYGYTF. CDR3 bases: TGTGCCAGCAGCTCCGGACAGGGCTATGGCTACACCTTC.

V is TRBV2 and J is TRBJ1-2; maybe TRBD1 (6 bases). The CDR3 is 13 residues long. The germline V gene encodes CDR1 SNHLY and CDR2 FYNNEI. Trimming took 8 bases from V and 2 from J, leaving 12 bases between them. The CDR3 here is CASRQAPNYGYTF. The CDR3 DNA reads as TGTGCCAGCCGACAGGCCCCCAACTATGGCTACACCTTC.

The rearrangement uses TRBV19 and TRBJ2-2; 7 nucleotides match TRBD2. The CDR3 extends over 18 amino acids. The ends lost 9 bases at V and 3 bases at J; junction bases unmatched: 19. Germline V CDR1 and CDR2: LNHDA, SQIVND (reference sequence). The CDR3 spells CASAKGFWGGRDTGELFF. The DNA of the CDR3 is TGTGCCAGCGCAAAGGGTTTCTGGGGAGGGAGAGACACCGGGGAGCTGTTTTTT.

The gene calls are TRBV27 and TRBJ2-7; D perhaps matches TRBD2 (5 bases). The CDR3 consists of 13 residues. CDR1 is MNHEY, CDR2 SMNVEV, per germline (reference sequence). V lost 2 bases and J lost 7, with 12 bases in between. The chain's CDR3 is CASSLLRVGEQYF. The CDR3 nucleotides read TGTGCCAGCAGTTTACTGAGGGTGGGTGAGCAGTACTTC.

This chain uses TRBV30 with TRBJ1-2, with a possible D match to TRBD1 (5 bases). Germline CDR1 is GTSNPN and CDR2 is SVGIG (reference sequence). V was trimmed by 2 bases and J by 7 bases, leaving 14 bases between them. The length of the CDR3 is 13 residues. CDR3 sequence: CAWSSRGGFGYTF. The DNA for the CDR3 is TGTGCCTGGAGTAGCCGGGGGGGATTTGGCTACACCTTC.

In this sample, this clone is medium-sized (0.01 to 0.1%). The chain is built from TRBV6-5 and TRBJ1-1, with D tentatively TRBD1 (5 bases). The V end lost 7 bases, the J end lost 1 base, and 13 bases lay between the germline ends. Germline assignment: CDR1 MNHEY and CDR2 SVGAGI. The CDR3 runs to 14 residues. The CDR3 region has the DNA TGTGCCAGCACCAAATGGAGGGGGAACACTGAAGCTTTCTTT. This sequence encodes CASTKWRGNTEAFF.

CDR3 sequence: CASSLGQGALGTEAFF. The DNA of the CDR3 is TGTGCCAGCAGCTTAGGGCAGGGGGCGCTAGGAACTGAAGCTTTCTTT. This chain joins TRBV7-2 and TRBJ1-1, with 8 bases lining up with TRBD1. Germline V gene lookup returns CDR1 SGHTA and CDR2 FQGNSA. The CDR3 is made up of 16 amino acids. V was clipped by 1 base and J by 5 bases; unmatched bases: 9.

This chain uses TRBV15 with TRBJ2-7; D is unresolved. The CDR3 spans 13 residues. Germline V gives CDR1 LNHNV, CDR2 YYDKDF (reference sequence). With 0 bases removed from V and 2 bases from J, the gap between germline ends came to 5 bases. CDR3 amino acids: CATSRDSAYEQYF. The CDR3 DNA is TGTGCCACCAGCAGAGACAGCGCCTACGAGCAGTACTTC.

The V call is TRBV7-9, the J call TRBJ1-2, with 7 bases lining up with TRBD1. The CDR3 spans 13 residues. V shed 3 bases, J shed 4 bases, and the junction held 2 bases outside the gene matches. The germline gives CDR1 SEHNR, CDR2 FQNEAQ (reference sequence). The CDR3 region is CASSLTGTYGYTF. The CDR3 DNA sequence: TGTGCCAGCAGCTTGACAGGGACCTATGGCTACACCTTC.

The chain combines TRBV5-4 with TRBJ2-7, with D unresolved. CDR3 length: 12 amino acids. Germline V gene data show CDR1 as SGHNT and CDR2 as YYREEE (reference sequence). V was cut by 2 bases and J by 7 bases, with 10 bases left in between. The CDR3 nucleotides read TGTGCCAGCAGCTTAGGAGTAGATGAGCAGTACTTC. Its protein is CASSLGVDEQYF.

This chain links TRBV11-1 with TRBJ2-4, with 7 nucleotides matching TRBD2. Germline CDR1 SGHAT, CDR2 FQDESV (reference sequence). The CDR3 is made up of 13 amino acids. V dropped 5 bases and J dropped 8; count of bases not matched to a gene: 6. The CDR3 DNA is TGTGCCAGCAGCCCCGAGCGGGACCACATTCAGTACTTC. It codes for CASSPERDHIQYF.